What follows are 2 T cell receptor beta chains derived from one specimen sequenced in a study of blood T cells in healthy people across ages. The authors ran a second PCR of roughly 6 to 12 cycles using a sample-barcoded 5' primer and a J-beta primer mix. Each CDR3 protein gets one entry after TCRdb re-called the 5' RACE reads with MiXCR. The data contain some 930,000 distinct CDR3 sequences, around 29% of them seen just once; the ten biggest clones take up about a tenth. This same sample was also taken into another study, of T cells of mothers and their children.

The sequencing sample was made of blood. The origin of the receptors is a woman aged 40 to 49 in good health.

This chain uses TRBV15 with TRBJ1-1; D gene ambiguous. Germline values: CDR1 LNHNV, CDR2 YYDKDF (reference sequence). CDR3 length: 13 amino acids. The ends were cut back, 4 bases at V and 7 bases at J, with 13 bases in the middle. This CDR3 is CATSNPGWSEAFF. For the CDR3, the DNA is TGTGCCACCAGCAACCCGGGGTGGAGTGAAGCTTTCTTT.

The CDR3 sequence: CASSQGQGLGNTIYF. The CDR3 region has the DNA TGTGCCAGCAGTCAAGGACAGGGGCTAGGAAACACCATATATTTT. The V call is TRBV5-6, the J call TRBJ1-3; 9 bases match TRBD1. The CDR3 covers 15 residues. V shed 5 bases and J 4 bases; nucleotides not matched to a gene: 7. Germline assignment: CDR1 SGHDT and CDR2 YYEEEE.